This is a list of T cell receptor beta chains from one sample in a study of early T cells in non-severe SARS-CoV-2 infection. TCRdb re-called the 5' RACE reads through MiXCR, storing one row per CDR3 protein. Here the sample spans approximately 60,000 distinct CDR3 sequences, roughly 9% being singletons. The sample consisted of whole blood, taken at baseline. The receptors here all came from an adult who was a healthcare worker with PCR-confirmed SARS-CoV-2 infection or an uninfected control (not recorded which). Both conserved end residues are part of each CDR3. Size tells how often a clone was seen (once, few, many) or the class of an expanded clone, and some rows leave it out.

TRBV5-1	.	TRBJ2-3	CASSLAAVLDTQYF
TRBV7-9	.	TRBJ2-5	CASTPGGESAGETQYF
TRBV4-2	.	TRBJ2-7	CASSHGRDGSGTYEQYF
TRBV20-1	once	TRBJ1-1	CSARDPRAMEAFF
TRBV6-5	.	TRBJ2-7	CASSSTGTSNHEQYF
TRBV12-3/TRBV12-4	few	TRBJ1-5	CASSGGGNQPQHF
TRBV20-1	many	TRBJ2-1	CSAGLSNYNEQFF
TRBV4-1	few	TRBJ2-1	CASSQGQGAWNEQFF
TRBV20-1	.	TRBJ1-1	CSAPILPEAFF
TRBV29-1	.	TRBJ2-1	CSGGGDNEQFF
TRBV20-1	many	TRBJ2-7	CSARSPAPPYEQYF
TRBV19	.	TRBJ1-4	CASRRQPGGNEKLFF
TRBV5-4	.	TRBJ2-7	CASSLDYASSYEQYF
TRBV18	.	TRBJ1-2	CASSPGPQGRLGGYTF
TRBV6-2/TRBV6-3	many	TRBJ1-2	CASRKTGGTNYGYTF
TRBV12-3/TRBV12-4	.	TRBJ2-1	CASSLRDLQFF
TRBV10-3	many	TRBJ1-4	CAAGDSVYEKLFF
TRBV5-1	.	TRBJ2-1	CASREGQAHFNEQFF
TRBV19	.	TRBJ1-5	CASSILQGNQPQHF
TRBV5-1	many	TRBJ2-1	CASTPMRAGGNEQFF
TRBV11-1	.	TRBJ1-4	CASSDDRGDEKLFF
TRBV12-3/TRBV12-4	few	TRBJ2-7	CASSTGGVLYF
TRBV10-3	.	TRBJ2-1	CATSDSNNEQFF
TRBV20-1	.	TRBJ2-2	CSAGTSGRGGGELFF
TRBV7-9	.	TRBJ2-7	CASSLGAGSYEQYF
TRBV20-1	few	TRBJ2-7	CSAQTLHRGAYEQYF
TRBV6-2/TRBV6-3	.	TRBJ2-3	CASSYSRGRDPDTQYF
TRBV7-2	few	TRBJ2-2	CASSPPGASVNTGELFF